This TCR beta chain was sequenced in a study of cytomegalovirus exposure and HLA in healthy donors (dated by TCRdb to 2015 to 2018). Regarding the study in general: According to an earlier analysis of a few hundred of the donors, roughly 180 million T cells yielded approximately 120 million unique TCR beta sequences and approximately 300 Gb of sequence data. Roughly 300 gigabases of sequencing data and 70 million to 100 million unique TCR sequences made up an early release that covered around 640 HLA-typed donors. Of the 300 to 500 genotyped donors, less than 85% were placed in the genetic ancestry cluster associated with self-reported Caucasian donors. The study aimed to test whether signatures of past pathogen exposure could be identified by cataloging public T cell receptors. The T cell repertoires of some 670 subjects were profiled by immunosequencing and related to cytomegalovirus serostatus. In addition to the first cohort of around 670 subjects, a separate validation cohort of around 110 different subjects was used. To predict cytomegalovirus infection status, the study combined high-throughput TCR immunosequencing, statistical association of individual TCRs with disease status, and machine learning. A later analysis re-examined previously published TCR beta repertoires from more than 550 donors and added high-resolution HLA genotyping to investigate patterns of TCR occurrence. The later analysis used no new phenotypic data to find candidate immune exposures, relying instead on TCR beta sequences and their occurrence across donors. To decide whether each TCR beta V gene segment behaved as functional or pseudogenic, an earlier analysis of some 600 of the donors relied on high-throughput TCR beta sequencing. Donor age, sex, ethnicity and CMV serostatus were compiled together with the repertoire data. In a later genetic analysis, genome-wide SNP genotypes for about 55% of the roughly 700 donors were used, and that subset was treated as a discovery cohort. Every repertoire in the discovery cohort had been generated on one and the same sequencing platform. HLA typing covered class I and class II loci at four-digit resolution. Typing coverage varied by locus: roughly 629-640 donors for A, B, C, DRB1 and DQB1; some 520 for DQA1; over 600 for DPA1; around 490 for DPB1. Roughly 5 DR-DQ haplotypes were handled as single units for association and clustering because linkage in the cohort was strong. Across some 400 genotyped donors of the cohort, an average of approximately 240,000 unique TCR beta nucleotide sequences per donor were sequenced, and roughly 20% of those sequences were non-productive. What the research found in general, with its limitations: According to a later analysis, most CMV-associated TCR beta chains appeared to be HLA-restricted, and the HLA associations seemed to be driven largely by CMV exposure. According to a later analysis, parvovirus B19, influenza, CMV and Epstein-Barr virus appeared linked to several top co-occurrence clusters. This cohort had only TCR beta chains sequenced, and the lack of alpha or paired-chain data limited which features could be detected. Strong co-occurrence of HLA alleles, especially DR and DQ, made assigning TCR associations to individual alleles difficult. While some public TCRs were present in many individuals, most TCR sequences turned up only very rarely across donors. In the study, around 150 TCR beta chains were listed as associated with cytomegalovirus. Specific HLA alleles were associated with some 15,000 TCR beta sequences at a false discovery rate of 0.05 in a later analysis. Correlated functional status among segregating V segments might be attributable to linkage disequilibrium, but an unknown experimental factor could not be ruled out. The sequencing pipeline was judged likely to have produced a cluster of highly shared sequence variants as a technical artifact. The 87-base-pair reads could not distinguish some IMGT-functional V segments, including TRBV6-2 and TRBV6-3, so those segments were excluded. Because HLA typing was unavailable for some donors at each locus, only the typed subset was used in association tests. A later genetic analysis reported fewer N-insertions in productive TCRs among donors in an Asian-associated ancestry cluster than the approximately 700-donor mean. Presence/absence analyses assumed roughly uniform sequencing depth across donors, an assumption that may not hold. Immune exposure information for the cohort was limited to CMV serostatus. In a later genetic analysis, a missense DCLRE1C variant was associated with V-gene and J-gene trimming of TCR beta chains, and the association was replicated in an independent cohort. The authors suggested that the approach could potentially be generalized to other disease states and immunological phenotypes. In a later analysis, the rate of TCR association differed among HLA loci, with DRB1 alleles having the most associated TCRs and HLA-C alleles having the fewest. A further reported finding was that TCR beta sequences accurately predicted the HLA-A and HLA-B alleles for most subjects in the first cohort. In vitro tests confirmed that a few of the cytomegalovirus-associated TCR beta chains recognize cytomegalovirus antigens. In a later analysis, HLA-associated TCR beta chains showed more clonal expansion and lower generation probabilities than non-associated chains that were equally common. An earlier analysis of 587 of the donors showed that most TCR beta V segments appeared in productive rearrangements either about 87% or about 30% of the time, which broadly matched IMGT annotations. The classifier was reported to diagnose cytomegalovirus status with high specificity and sensitivity in both the original and validation cohorts. The earlier analysis of some 540 of the donors excluded 15 to 20 rarely observed V segments, including chromosome 9 orphons, because counts were too low.

Trimming takes 1 base from V and 4 bases from J, and the germline ends sit 7 bases apart. For CDR1 and CDR2, the germline V gene lists SGHTA and FQGNSA. From the cysteine up to the phenylalanine, the CDR3 has a length of 13 residues. The entry retains the CDR3 DNA only, 39 bases that are in frame from base 1. The library was generated by the immunoSEQ multiplex PCR assay. For the multiplex PCR, a mixture combining 60 forward primers for TCR Vbeta segments and 13 reverse primers for TCR Jbeta segments was used. The CDR3 region of rearranged TCR beta genes was amplified from genomic DNA by a multiplex PCR assay. On the Illumina HiSeq System, the amplified TCR beta libraries were sequenced as 87-base-pair reads. In the source study's methods: In a later analysis, around 80 million unique TCR beta chains were counted across the approximately 620 repertoires, and roughly 11 million of these chains were shared by at least two donors. Raw reads were error-corrected and collapsed into unique sequences with a nearest-neighbor algorithm that merged closely related sequences to remove PCR and sequencing errors. V, D and J gene segments were assigned by aligning CDR3 sequences to IMGT reference sequences. For a sequence to be retained, a match of at least six nucleotides to both a V gene segment and a J gene segment was required. A rearrangement was called productive if the CDR3 had no stop codons and remained in frame with V and J, and every other rearrangement was called non-productive. CDR3 was defined by IMGT convention, running from the second conserved V-encoded cysteine to the conserved J-encoded phenylalanine. The earlier analysis of about 530 of the donors excluded any sequence lacking an unambiguous match to a single V gene segment. In an earlier analysis of about 590 of the donors, a V segment was called functional when productive rearrangements were above 56.7%, and segregating when the standard deviation between donors exceeded 5%. A statistical classification framework was built to diagnose cytomegalovirus status from the catalog of TCR beta chain sequences. V and J gene assignment, in a later analysis, came from comparing TCR nucleotide sequences with IMGT/GENE-DB human TR gene sequences. In a later analysis, CDR3 sequences and most-parsimonious VDJ recombination scenarios were assigned using the TCRdist pipeline. In a later analysis, each TCR beta chain was defined by its CDR3 amino acid sequence together with its V-gene family, and reads without a unique V-gene family were excluded. A later analysis removed 592 highly shared, low-generation-probability nucleotide sequences to deal with suspected cross-contamination and a sequencing artifact. In a later analysis, a clonal expansion index for each public chain was calculated from normalized within-repertoire ranks of inferred template counts. Generation probabilities in a later analysis came from a VDJ recombination model fitted to out-of-frame rearrangements, and those results were checked against IGoR. In a later analysis, hypergeometric tests were used to score TCR-TCR, TCR-HLA and TCR-CMV co-occurrence, with a repertoire-size bias correction applied to TCR pairs. In a later analysis, false discovery rates were estimated by permuting HLA or CMV assignments 20 times. In a later analysis, co-occurring TCRs were grouped using DBSCAN, with TCRdist sequence similarity added in when clustering inside HLA-allele-positive subsets. Co-occurrence clustering excluded repertoires with fewer than 30,000 or more than 120,000 public chains, plus five with anomalous nucleotide sharing. TCRdb limited this immuneACCESS table to in-frame rearrangements with V and J called. A share of clones is missing; checked studies link under half to unresolved V genes, and the rest is unexplained. D and trimming were read from the DNA, whereas the V and J calls and clone size are those reported in that table. The sample table holds roughly 120,000 clones, of which roughly 71% were seen once. Roughly 8% of the sample lies in the top ten.

In the case of this clone: Its target antigen remains unknown. No per-base quality is available; no much larger clone lies one base away.

The cohort comprised under 700 healthy bone marrow donors. All cohort members were sampled while nominally healthy, although unrecorded immune exposures were likely present. The donor tested CMV seropositive, placing the donor among the 250 to 350 seropositive members of the cohort. A peripheral blood sample was provided by each donor, and peripheral blood mononuclear cells were used for TCR beta sequencing. The Qiagen DNeasy Blood Extraction Kit was used to extract genomic DNA from the blood cell samples. The chain employs TRBV7-2 and TRBJ2-5, and the D gene may be TRBD1, 5 bases matching. This TCR was sampled from a man aged 18 to 30 in good health and CMV-seropositive. Sequencing input: PBMCs. The CDR3 has the sequence CASSLGRVETQYF. The DNA sequence reads TGTGCCAGCAGCTTAGGCAGGGTAGAGACCCAGTACTTC.